These 15 T cell receptor beta chains came from one sample sequenced in a study of blood T cell repertoires in COVID-19. Clones were read by immunoSEQ multiplex PCR, and TCRdb kept only the in-frame ones, dropping some. Of tens of thousands of clones listed, 70% to 90% were seen once; the top ten hold roughly 7.9%. Sequencing input: peripheral blood. These receptors originate from a man in his 60s with COVID-19, enrolled during active disease.

The J gene is TRBJ1-2, the V gene TRBV7-9, with D uncertain. This CDR3 is 18 amino acids long. The germline CDR1 and CDR2 sequences are SEHNR and FQNEAQ (reference sequence). Trimming stripped 5 bases from V and 1 base from J, with 23 bases between. For the CDR3, the DNA is TGTGCCAGCAGCCCACTAGGGAGTGGGGAAAAGCGTAACTATGGCTACACCTTC. Protein: CASSPLGSGEKRNYGYTF.

The chain uses TRBV19 and TRBJ1-6; 7 bases match TRBD1. CDR3 length equals 16 residues. Trimming at V came to 4 bases and at J to 6 bases, leaving 9 bases not matched to a gene. Germline loops: CDR1 LNHDA, CDR2 SQIVND (reference sequence). The CDR3 bases are TGTGCCAGTAGTACTCAATCCGGACAGGTTAATTCACCCCTCCACTTT. Protein: CASSTQSGQVNSPLHF. The entire variable domain, with the rest obtained from reference TRBV19 and TRBJ1-6, is as follows: DGGITQSPKYLFRKEGQNVTLSCEQNLNHDAMYWYRQDPGQGLRLIYYSQIVNDFQKGDIAEGYSVSREKKESFPLTVTSAQKNPTAFYLCASSTQSGQVNSPLHFGNGTRLTVT.

The rearrangement joins TRBV7-2 to TRBJ2-7; D unclear. Per the germline V gene, CDR1 is SGHTA and CDR2 is FQGNSA. V lost 1 base and J lost 12, with 13 bases in between. The CDR3 consists of 12 residues. For the CDR3, the DNA is TGTGCCAGCAGCTTAGATCCGGGTTATGGGTACTTC. Its translation is CASSLDPGYGYF.

The CDR3 is CASSYSDRSYGYTF. The CDR3 DNA reads TGTGCCAGCAGTTACTCTGACAGGTCCTATGGCTACACCTTC. This sequence joins TRBV6-2 or TRBV6-3 and TRBJ1-2; D may be TRBD1 (6 bases). Trimming pared 0 bases from V and 4 bases from J, leaving 9 bases between. The CDR3 is 14 residues long. From germline, CDR1 is MNHEY and CDR2 SVGEGT.

In DNA, the CDR3 is TGTGCCAGCAGTGATCAGGGTAGCAATCAGCCCCAGCATTTT. Translation gives CASSDQGSNQPQHF. This chain links TRBV2 with TRBJ1-5; TRBD1 is a possible D gene (5 bases). V lost 3 bases and J 0 bases, leaving 6 bases between the germline ends. The CDR3 totals 14 residues. The germline V gene encodes CDR1 SNHLY and CDR2 FYNNEI.

This clone was recorded once. The chain uses TRBV29-1 and TRBJ2-1; D is perhaps TRBD1 (5 bases). The CDR3 has 15 amino acids. Trimming took 5 bases from V and 5 from J, leaving 19 bases between them. Germline lookup yields CDR1 SQVTM and CDR2 ANQGSEA. The DNA for the CDR3 is TGCAGCGTTCGGTACAGGCAAACCCTCGACAATGAGCAGTTCTTC. Its translation: CSVRYRQTLDNEQFF.

The J gene is TRBJ2-1, the V gene TRBV10-2; 7 positions agree with TRBD2. Germline V lookup: CDR1 WSHSY, CDR2 SAAADI. V was pared by 10 bases and J by 9 bases, with 15 bases of the junction left unmatched. This CDR3 has 14 residues. In DNA, the CDR3 is TGCGCCACCTCGAGGGAGGGCCGTCACGGTGAGCAGTTCTTC. Translation: CATSREGRHGEQFF.

This chain uses TRBV19 with TRBJ2-1, with 12 bases lining up with TRBD2. Unmatched junction bases numbered 11, after V lost 4 bases and J lost 7 bases. The CDR3 is made up of 17 amino acids. CDR1 and CDR2 (germline): LNHDA, SQIVND (reference sequence). The CDR3 DNA follows: TGTGCCAGTAGTACAAGGCGGAGACTAGCGGGAGTAAATGAGCAGTTCTTC. As protein: CASSTRRRLAGVNEQFF. The full variable domain, completed using reference TRBV19 and TRBJ2-1, is DGGITQSPKYLFRKEGQNVTLSCEQNLNHDAMYWYRQDPGQGLRLIYYSQIVNDFQKGDIAEGYSVSREKKESFPLTVTSAQKNPTAFYLCASSTRRRLAGVNEQFFGPGTRLTVL.

The V and J genes are TRBV12-3 or TRBV12-4 and TRBJ1-2, with 11 bases matching TRBD1. This CDR3 comprises 13 residues. V gave up 7 bases and J gave up 7 bases; unmatched junction bases: 5. CDR3 region: CASNGQGAGGYTF. In DNA, the CDR3 is TGTGCCAGCAACGGACAGGGGGCGGGTGGCTACACCTTC.

V gene TRBV27 combines with J gene TRBJ2-7; 14 bases are a match to TRBD2. This CDR3 region has 15 residues. With V trimmed by 5 bases and J by 5 bases, 5 bases remained unmatched. Germline-derived CDR1 and CDR2 are MNHEY and SMNVEV (reference sequence). In nucleotides, the CDR3 is TGTGCCAGCAGTACGGGACTAGCGGGAGCTCACGAGCAGTACTTC. It codes for CASSTGLAGAHEQYF.

The V and J genes are TRBV2 and TRBJ2-7, with 9 bases fitting TRBD1. The CDR3 loop spans 14 amino acids. CDR1 is SNHLY and CDR2 is FYNNEI in the germline V gene. V shed 6 bases, J shed 7 bases, and the junction held 10 bases outside the gene matches. CDR3 coding DNA: TGTGCCAGCAGGGGGTTACAGGGGGCGGGTGAGCAGTACTTC. This encodes CASRGLQGAGEQYF.

The chain couples TRBV6-6 to TRBJ2-3; 7 nucleotides align to TRBD1. CDR1 MNHNY and CDR2 SVGAGI come from the germline V gene (reference sequence). The CDR3 is 13 residues long. The DNA of the CDR3 is TGTGTGACAGGGCTTGGGGGCACAGATACGCAGTATTTT. As protein: CVTGLGGTDTQYF.

CDR3 sequence reads: CASWESRSTEAFF. As DNA, the CDR3 is TGTGCCAGCTGGGAGTCCCGGAGCACTGAAGCTTTCTTT. This chain connects TRBV28 to TRBJ1-1; D not certain. This CDR3 has 13 residues. V was pared by 8 bases and J by 4 bases, with 14 bases between. The germline V gene encodes CDR1 MDHEN and CDR2 SYDVKM.

V gene TRBV6-6 combines with J gene TRBJ1-2; 8 bases map to TRBD1. The CDR3 spans 16 residues. Germline V gene lookup returns CDR1 MNHNY and CDR2 SVGAGI (reference sequence). The junction had 14 bases not matched to a gene; V was cut back by 7 bases and J by 4 bases. CDR3 DNA sequence: TGTGCCAGCATGAGCCCCCAGGGGGCAGTGAGCTATGGCTACACCTTC. This translates into CASMSPQGAVSYGYTF.

The chain recombines TRBV7-9 with TRBJ2-3; maybe TRBD2 (5 bases). Between the trimmed V and J ends, which lost 11 bases and 0 bases, there was a span of 18 bases. The CDR3 spans 15 residues. The germline gives CDR1 SEHNR, CDR2 FQNEAQ (reference sequence). CDR3: CASGSQLFSTDTQYF. The CDR3 nucleotides are TGTGCCTCGGGAAGCCAACTTTTTAGCACAGATACGCAGTATTTT.